This TCR beta chain stems from a study of Tregs in tolerant kidney transplant recipients. The study's findings and limits: Activated donor B cell expansion appeared to reveal the most relevant donor-specific TCRbeta repertoire.

This CDR3 contains 16 residues. Germline V gene sequence: CDR1 MGHRA, CDR2 YSYEKL. Remarks on this clone: Its cognate antigen is unknown. At one boundary the junction diverges from the germline segment, which might be a read error.

Thawed PBMCs were FACS-sorted into unstimulated CD4+CD25+CD127- regulatory T cells, CD4+CD25- non-regulatory cells, CD4 and CD8 cells. Method: immunoSEQ multiplex PCR; TCRdb's copy keeps in-frame clones and lacks some. The sample consists of about 240,000 clones, about 80% of them appearing once. The sequencing sample was made of CD4+ T cells from blood. The chain links TRBV4-1 to TRBJ1-5; 7 bases are shared with TRBD1. The clonotype was recovered from a human donor in good health. The CDR3 loop reads CASSQINRGGNRPQHF. In nucleotides, the CDR3 is TGCGCCAGCAGCCAAATTAACAGGGGCGGCAATCGGCCCCAGCATTTT.